The present entry profiles one T cell receptor (beta chain) with its context. The data derive from a study of shared clonotypes between healthy human individuals. Sequencing was performed with immunoSEQ multiplex PCR; in TCRdb, only in-frame clones are kept and a portion is missing. Of about 2.1 million clones in the sample, over 85% were seen once. CD45RO-negative cells were positively selected for CCR7, leaving out terminally differentiated effector memory CD45RA+ cells. The clonotype comes from a man aged 18-30 years in good health. Some clones in this sample may be carry-over from other donors' samples. Sequencing was carried out using naive CD8+ T cells from PBMCs.

This CDR3 reads CAGGMGGSSYEQYF. The CDR3 bases are TGTGCCGGCGGTATGGGGGGGAGCTCCTACGAGCAGTACTTC. The V call is TRBV6-1, the J call TRBJ2-7; TRBD2 matches 7 bases. CDR3 size: 14 residues. V shed 11 bases, J shed 0 bases, and the junction held 10 bases outside the gene matches. CDR1 is MNHNS and CDR2 is SASEGT in the germline V gene.